This T cell receptor (beta chain) was identified during a study of shared clonotypes between healthy human individuals. Study-level results: Non-shared clonotypes showed lower generation probabilities than clonotypes common to all four donors.

Adults of Caucasian background living in Nashville, Tennessee made up all donors. Germline CDR1 reads MNHEY; CDR2 reads SMNVEV (reference sequence). There are 15 residues in the CDR3. V was cut by 2 bases and J by 2 bases, with 9 bases left in between. Comments on this clone: No antigen is known for it.

This table comes from immunoSEQ multiplex PCR, and its TCRdb copy is limited to in-frame clones, with some not included. The table records about 2.4 million clones, about 92% of them present only once. Sequencing input: naive CD4+ T cells sorted from blood. Stated subset: CD45RA+ positively selected. The rearrangement links TRBV27 to TRBJ1-4; a weak D match, TRBD1 (5 bases). This receptor was obtained from a man between 18 and 29 years old in good health. CDR3 residues: CASSLMWGTNEKLFF. CDR3 bases: TGTGCCAGCAGTTTAATGTGGGGGACTAATGAAAAACTGTTTTTT.